This is a list of T cell receptor beta chains from one sample in a study of T cell responses to AZD1222 COVID-19 vaccine. Using immunoSEQ multiplex PCR, the repertoire was profiled, and TCRdb retains in-frame clones only, with some absent. The sample records roughly 140,000 clones, just over 90% being singletons. Sequencing was performed on peripheral blood, taken 28 days after the second AZD1222 dose. These receptors all come from an adult who received the AZD1222 COVID-19 vaccine. The CDR3 runs from the conserved cysteine through the conserved F or W. Each record gives: clone size, V gene, D gene, J gene, CDR3 protein, CDR3 DNA. D genes are given only for firm matches. Some rows mark clone size as missing; the rest say once, few, many or name a class of expanded clone.

NA	TRBV18	NA	TRBJ2-1	CASSPPRVSSNNEQFF	TGTGCCAGCTCACCCCCCAGGGTTAGTTCTAACAATGAGCAGTTCTTC
NA	TRBV7-9	NA	TRBJ2-5	CASSLGFNSQRETQYF	TGTGCCAGCAGCTTAGGTTTTAACTCCCAAAGGGAGACCCAGTACTTC
NA	TRBV7-9	TRBD1	TRBJ2-7	CASSDADRGLGEQYF	TGTGCCAGCAGCGACGCCGACAGGGGGCTTGGGGAGCAGTACTTC
NA	TRBV20-1	TRBD2	TRBJ2-1	CSASPRLANEQFF	TGCAGTGCTAGTCCGAGACTAGCCAATGAGCAGTTCTTC
once	TRBV6-5	TRBD1	TRBJ1-2	CASTTGTGGSYGYTF	TGTGCCAGCACCACCGGGACAGGGGGGTCCTATGGCTACACCTTC
NA	TRBV6-4	NA	TRBJ1-6	CASRGALNSPLHF	TGTGCCAGCAGGGGGGCCCTAAATTCACCCCTCCACTTT
NA	TRBV18	NA	TRBJ1-1	CASSPIQGESTEAFF	TGTGCCAGCTCACCGATTCAGGGTGAGAGCACTGAAGCTTTCTTT
NA	TRBV18	TRBD1	TRBJ1-3	CASSPRTGLTGNTIYF	TGTGCCAGCTCACCTCGGACAGGGTTAACTGGAAACACCATATATTTT
NA	TRBV9	NA	TRBJ1-6	CASSVEAGHF	TGTGCCAGCAGCGTAGAGGCTGGCCACTTT
NA	TRBV3-1/TRBV3-2	TRBD1	TRBJ1-1	CASSLSSTGRTEAFF	TGTGCCAGCAGCCTTTCATCGACAGGGCGCACTGAAGCTTTCTTT